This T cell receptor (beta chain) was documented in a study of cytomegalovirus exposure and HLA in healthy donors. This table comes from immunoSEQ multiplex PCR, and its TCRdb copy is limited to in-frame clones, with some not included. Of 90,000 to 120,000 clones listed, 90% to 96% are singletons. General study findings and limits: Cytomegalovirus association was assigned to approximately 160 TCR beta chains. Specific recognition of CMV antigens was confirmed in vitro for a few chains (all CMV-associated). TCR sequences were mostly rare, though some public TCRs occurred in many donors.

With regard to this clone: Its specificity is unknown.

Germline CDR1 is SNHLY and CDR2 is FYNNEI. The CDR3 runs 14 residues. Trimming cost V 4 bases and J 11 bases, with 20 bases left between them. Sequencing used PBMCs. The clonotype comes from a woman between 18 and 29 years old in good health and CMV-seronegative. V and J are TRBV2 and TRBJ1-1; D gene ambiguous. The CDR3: CASSASLGRKTAFF. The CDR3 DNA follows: TGTGCCAGCAGTGCTTCGCTAGGGAGGAAAACGGCTTTCTTT.